This passage covers 24 T cell receptor beta chains from one sample sequenced in a study of shared clonotypes between healthy human individuals. Using immunoSEQ multiplex PCR, the repertoire was profiled, and TCRdb retains in-frame clones only, with some absent. The sample includes around 940,000 clones, 76% seen only once; the top ten take roughly 1.5%. The sample consisted of memory CD4+ T cells sorted from blood. Sample subset: CD45RA-negative fraction. The receptor set was obtained from a man between 18 and 35 years old in good health.

The table lists this clone with a few counts. The gene calls are TRBV6-6 and TRBJ1-1; no firm D call. The CDR3 length is 12 residues. V gave up 2 bases and J gave up 0 bases, with 1 base separating them. Germline assignment: CDR1 MNHNY and CDR2 SVGAGI (reference sequence). The CDR3 DNA reads TGTGCCAGCAGTTACATGAACACTGAAGCTTTCTTT. Its translation is CASSYMNTEAFF.

This clone was observed a few times. The sample contains more than one DNA sequence encoding this CDR3. The chain is built from TRBV7-2 and TRBJ1-2, with D maybe TRBD1 (6 bases). The V gene's germline CDR1 is SGHTA and CDR2 FQGNSA. The CDR3 runs to 14 residues. Trimming removed 1 base from V and 2 bases from J, with 8 bases in between. CDR3 region: CASSLGQDNYGYTF. CDR3 nucleotides: TGTGCCAGCAGCTTAGGACAGGACAACTATGGCTACACCTTC. The full variable domain, with the rest looked up from reference TRBV7-2 and TRBJ1-2, is GAGVSQSPSNKVTEKGKDVELRCDPISGHTALYWYRQSLGQGLEFLIYFQGNSAPDKSGLPSDRFSAERTGGSVSTLTIQRTQQEDSAVYLCASSLGQDNYGYTFGSGTRLTVV.

The chain is built from TRBV19 and TRBJ2-3; D is possibly TRBD1 or TRBD2 (5 bases each). The CDR3 has 16 amino acids. V gave up 3 bases and J gave up 1 base, with 14 bases separating them. Germline assignment: CDR1 LNHDA and CDR2 SQIVND (reference sequence). The CDR3 DNA follows: TGTGCCAGTAGTATTGGGGACCTGATACGCACAGATACGCAGTATTTT. This codes for CASSIGDLIRTDTQYF.

A word on this clone: The same CDR3 is also encoded by other DNA sequences in this sample. V gene TRBV28 combines with J gene TRBJ1-2; D is ambiguous. CDR1 and CDR2 (germline): MDHEN, SYDVKM. The CDR3 sequence is 11 residues long. V lost 3 bases and J lost 2, with 1 base in between. The CDR3 nucleotides are TGTGCCAGCAGTTTGAACTATGGCTACACCTTC. Protein: CASSLNYGYTF.

The chain employs TRBV5-1 and TRBJ2-3; 9 nucleotides align to TRBD2. Germline V CDR1 and CDR2: SGHRS, YFSETQ. Germline trimming cut 4 bases from V and 1 base from J; bases unmatched to any gene: 4. The CDR3 sequence is 15 residues long. The chain's CDR3 is CASSTERGGTDTQYF. CDR3 nucleotides: TGCGCCAGCAGCACCGAGCGGGGGGGCACAGATACGCAGTATTTT.

The genes are TRBV30 and TRBJ1-6; D gene ambiguous. Germline CDR1 GTSNPN, CDR2 SVGIG (reference sequence). CDR3 size: 15 residues. With 2 bases removed from V and 10 bases from J, the gap between germline ends came to 18 bases. The CDR3 coding sequence is TGTGCCTGGAGTACGCCCGGATTTTTATTCTCACCCCTCCACTTT. This gives the protein CAWSTPGFLFSPLHF.

This chain links TRBV9 with TRBJ1-1; D is perhaps TRBD1 (5 bases). Germline CDR1 SGDLS, CDR2 YYNGEE. The CDR3 spans 15 residues. V dropped 4 bases and J dropped 1 base, with 14 bases sitting between them. The CDR3 nucleotides are TGTGCCAGCAGCCCGGGACGGACCTCGAACACTGAAGCTTTCTTT. It translates to CASSPGRTSNTEAFF.

This clone was seen a handful of times. V gene TRBV2 combines with J gene TRBJ2-6; maybe TRBD1 (6 bases). The V gene's germline CDR1 is SNHLY and CDR2 FYNNEI. Trimming removed 6 bases from V and 2 bases from J, with 11 bases in between. The CDR3 extends over 15 amino acids. The CDR3 coding sequence is TGTGCCAGCAGCGCGACAGGTCCTGGGGCCAACGTCCTGACTTTC. Translated: CASSATGPGANVLTF.

The chain joins TRBV7-2 to TRBJ2-1; TRBD2 aligns across 8 bases. Germline CDR1 is SGHTA and CDR2 is FQGNSA. The CDR3 extends over 16 amino acids. V trimming: 3 bases; J trimming: 7 bases; junction bases outside the gene matches: 11. CDR3 DNA: TGTGCCAGCAGCTTCAAAGCGGGAGTTGGATTTAATGAGCAGTTCTTC. The encoded protein is CASSFKAGVGFNEQFF.

The V and J genes are TRBV7-2 and TRBJ2-7; D is possibly TRBD2 (6 bases). The length of the CDR3 is 13 residues. V shed 5 bases and J shed 7 bases, with 15 bases lying between them. CDR1 is SGHTA, CDR2 FQGNSA, per germline. CDR3 coding DNA: TGTGCCAGCAGCCCCGGTACGGGGGTAGAGCAGTACTTC. It translates to CASSPGTGVEQYF.

The chain combines TRBV9 with TRBJ1-2; the D gene is possibly TRBD1 (5 bases). V was shortened by 0 bases and J by 2 bases, with 17 bases between the two germline ends. The CDR3 runs to 17 residues. Germline V gene sequence: CDR1 SGDLS, CDR2 YYNGEE. The CDR3 loop is CASSVGGAVGQNYGYTF. The CDR3 bases are TGTGCCAGCAGCGTAGGCGGGGCGGTAGGGCAGAACTATGGCTACACCTTC.

The chain links TRBV30 to TRBJ2-7, with D perhaps being TRBD1 or TRBD2 (5 bases each). Germline V lookup: CDR1 GTSNPN, CDR2 SVGIG (reference sequence). V gave up 2 bases and J gave up 4 bases, with 15 bases separating them. This CDR3 is built from 14 residues. For the CDR3, the DNA is TGTGCCTGGAGTAGGGTGGGACGGACGTACGAGCAGTACTTC. Protein product: CAWSRVGRTYEQYF.

The chain links TRBV5-4 to TRBJ1-1; the match to TRBD1 covers 7 bases. This CDR3 spans 15 amino acids. From germline, CDR1 is SGHNT and CDR2 YYREEE (reference sequence). V lost 2 bases and J lost 7; bases outside the gene matches: 11. The CDR3 coding sequence is TGTGCCAGCAGCTTTCGTTTAGGGGGGACAGATGAAGCTTTCTTT. The encoded protein is CASSFRLGGTDEAFF.

The chain recombines TRBV5-1 with TRBJ2-1, with 12 bases matching TRBD2. V dropped 4 bases and J dropped 4; count of bases not matched to a gene: 6. This CDR3 is built from 16 residues. Germline V CDR1 and CDR2: SGHRS, YFSETQ. Here the CDR3 reads CASSELAGGSYNEQFF. CDR3 in DNA: TGCGCCAGCAGCGAACTAGCGGGGGGTTCGTACAATGAGCAGTTCTTC. Filled out from reference TRBV5-1 and TRBJ2-1, the complete variable domain reads KAGVTQTPRYLIKTRGQQVTLSCSPISGHRSVSWYQQTPGQGLQFLFEYFSETQRNKGNFPGRFSGRQFSNSRSEMNVSTLELGDSALYLCASSELAGGSYNEQFFGPGTRLTVL.

The rearrangement uses TRBV27 and TRBJ1-1; weak D call: TRBD1 (5 bases). V was pared by 5 bases and J by 1 base, with 11 bases between. Germline-derived CDR1 and CDR2 are MNHEY and SMNVEV (reference sequence). The length of the CDR3 is 14 residues. CDR3 nucleotide sequence: TGTGCCAGCAGTACACTAACAGGGAACACTGAAGCTTTCTTT. Residues: CASSTLTGNTEAFF.

The table lists this clone with many counts. The chain carries TRBV7-3 and TRBJ2-5; D uncertain. Trimming shortened V by 1 base and J by 5 bases, and 11 bases separated the two germline ends. This CDR3 region has 14 residues. The germline CDR1 and CDR2 sequences are SGHTA and FQGTGA. CDR3 protein: CASSLNRYGETQYF. CDR3 bases: TGTGCCAGCAGCTTAAACCGTTATGGGGAGACCCAGTACTTC.

V usage is TRBV5-1 and J usage is TRBJ2-3; D remains ambiguous. The CDR3 runs to 12 residues. Germline values: CDR1 SGHRS, CDR2 YFSETQ. V was pared by 4 bases and J by 9 bases, with 12 bases between. In nucleotides, the CDR3 is TGCGCCAGCAGCCTGGAGCTAGAGACGCAGTATTTT. Its protein is CASSLELETQYF.

This rearrangement joins TRBV5-1 to TRBJ1-4; D call uncertain. The CDR3 runs to 15 residues. Deletions cut 0 bases from V and 7 bases from J, with 13 bases between. Per the germline V gene, CDR1 is SGHRS and CDR2 is YFSETQ. CDR3 nucleotide sequence: TGCGCCAGCAGCTTGGCCCCCGGAGGTGGTGAAAAACTGTTTTTT. The encoded protein is CASSLAPGGGEKLFF.

This clone has a single count. V gene TRBV18 combines with J gene TRBJ1-6; a weak D match, TRBD1 (5 bases). Looked up from germline, CDR1 is KGHSH and CDR2 is LQKENI. V was pared by 5 bases and J by 6 bases, with 11 bases between. The CDR3 is 14 amino acids. The CDR3 DNA reads as TGTGCCAGCTCATCGACAGATATTAATTCACCCCTCCACTTT. Amino acid sequence: CASSSTDINSPLHF.

J is TRBJ2-7 and V is TRBV11-2; a possible D gene is TRBD1 (6 bases). The CDR3 length is 13 residues. Germline assignment: CDR1 SGHAT and CDR2 FQNNGV. Trimming stripped 5 bases from V and 3 bases from J, with 11 bases between. The CDR3, as DNA: TGTGCCAGCAGCCGAGACAGGAACTACGAGCAGTACTTC. This translates into CASSRDRNYEQYF.

This chain links TRBV18 with TRBJ2-7; tentative D call: TRBD2 (6 bases). The CDR3 has 14 residues. Trimming removed 6 bases at V and 4 bases at J, with 16 bases between. CDR1 and CDR2 (germline): KGHSH, LQKENI. CDR3 in DNA: TGTGCCAGCTCTCCCTCGGGGGTTGTATACGAGCAGTACTTC. This encodes CASSPSGVVYEQYF.

The V gene is TRBV5-1, the J gene TRBJ2-2; D gene uncertain. V lost 7 bases, J lost 3 bases, and 13 bases lay in between. CDR1 is SGHRS, CDR2 YFSETQ, per germline. CDR3 size: 14 residues. The CDR3 spells CASSSPGHTGELFF. The CDR3 DNA follows: TGCGCCAGCTCCTCTCCCGGACACACCGGGGAGCTGTTTTTT.

The chain has TRBV30 and TRBJ1-3, with 8 bases that match TRBD1. V dropped 0 bases and J dropped 2; count of bases not matched to a gene: 3. Germline assignment: CDR1 GTSNPN and CDR2 SVGIG (reference sequence). The CDR3 has 15 residues. In nucleotides, the CDR3 is TGTGCCTGGAGTGTACAGGGGGGGACTGGAAACACCATATATTTT. This sequence encodes CAWSVQGGTGNTIYF.

Ten or more counts support this clone. This chain connects TRBV25-1 to TRBJ2-1; no firm D call. In germline, CDR1 is MGHDK, CDR2 SYGVNS. The CDR3 sequence is 16 residues long. V lost 5 bases, J lost 0 bases, and 14 bases lay in between. The CDR3 here is CASSRISSGSYNEQFF. The CDR3 bases are TGTGCCAGCAGTCGCATCAGCTCTGGCTCCTACAATGAGCAGTTCTTC.